The present T cell receptor beta chain was sequenced within a study of blood T cell repertoires in COVID-19. There are 15 residues in the CDR3. V was trimmed by 5 bases and J by 3 bases, leaving 13 bases between them. Germline CDR1 is LNHDA and CDR2 is SQIVND (reference sequence). The data were produced by immunoSEQ multiplex PCR, yet TCRdb's version contains in-frame clones alone and is incomplete. The data contain fewer than 300,000 clones, 75% to 95% of them singletons. The clonotype was recovered from a young adult with COVID-19, enrolled during active disease. The genes are TRBV19 and TRBJ1-4; the D gene is possibly TRBD1 (6 bases). The sequenced sample was peripheral blood. The CDR3 spells CASSPTGMPNEKLFF. The CDR3 coding sequence is TGTGCCAGTAGTCCTACAGGGATGCCTAATGAAAAACTGTTTTTT.